Each of the 29 T cell receptor beta chains below was sequenced from the same sample in a study of control samples from healthy donors and cancer patients. Here immunoSEQ multiplex PCR was the method, and the copy in TCRdb shows in-frame clones only, minus some. The repertoire has 200,000 to 250,000 clones, around 94% of them found once; the top ten carry 1.5%. The sequencing input was blood. The receptors were gathered from a man aged 45-65 years in good health.

The chain has TRBV11-2 and TRBJ2-3, with 7 positions matching TRBD2. Germline CDR1 is SGHAT and CDR2 is FQNNGV. The CDR3 runs 15 residues. Germline trimming cut 3 bases from V and 1 base from J; bases unmatched to any gene: 4. CDR3 nucleotide sequence: TGTGCCAGCAGCTTGGACCGGGGGGGCACAGATACGCAGTATTTT. It is translated as CASSLDRGGTDTQYF.

This chain links TRBV27 with TRBJ1-5, with a possible D match to TRBD1 (6 bases). Germline CDR1 is MNHEY and CDR2 is SMNVEV (reference sequence). V was shortened by 1 base and J by 7 bases, with 11 bases between the two germline ends. This CDR3 is 14 amino acids long. The CDR3 spells CASSLYREGQPQHF. CDR3 in DNA: TGTGCCAGCAGTTTATACAGGGAAGGACAGCCCCAGCATTTT.

The genes are TRBV3-1 (or the pseudogene TRBV3-2) and TRBJ2-4; no clear D. CDR3 length equals 17 residues. Looked up from germline, CDR1 is LGHDT and CDR2 is YNNKEL (reference sequence). The V and J ends lost 1 base and 0 bases respectively, with 13 bases between them. In DNA, the CDR3 is TGTGCCAGCAGCCAAGCCTATAGTGGGGTAGCCAAAAACATTCAGTACTTC. It specifies CASSQAYSGVAKNIQYF.

The rearrangement uses TRBV19 and TRBJ1-2; D may be TRBD1 (5 bases). The CDR3 sequence is 11 residues long. CDR1 LNHDA and CDR2 SQIVND come from the germline V gene (reference sequence). V lost 10 bases, J lost 8 bases, and 14 bases lay in between. The CDR3 region is CATGTGSGYTF. The CDR3 region has the DNA TGTGCCACCGGAACAGGTTCCGGCTACACCTTC.

This chain connects TRBV18 to TRBJ1-6, with D tentatively TRBD1 (6 bases). V lost 3 bases and J 13 bases, leaving 19 bases between the germline ends. Germline V gives CDR1 KGHSH, CDR2 LQKENI. The CDR3 length is 15 residues. CDR3 residues: CASSPRQRDISPLHF. DNA of the CDR3: TGTGCCAGCTCACCCCGTCAGCGGGACATCTCCCCCCTCCACTTT.

V and J are TRBV5-1 and TRBJ1-1, with TRBD1 matching over 7 bases. V was clipped by 4 bases and J by 1 base; unmatched bases: 7. There are 15 residues in the CDR3. Germline values: CDR1 SGHRS, CDR2 YFSETQ. The CDR3 reads CASSPQGPKNTEAFF. CDR3 nucleotide sequence: TGCGCCAGCAGCCCACAGGGGCCGAAGAACACTGAAGCTTTCTTT.

The chain links TRBV27 to TRBJ2-1, with TRBD2 matching over 12 bases. Per the germline V gene, CDR1 is MNHEY and CDR2 is SMNVEV (reference sequence). Unmatched junction bases numbered 10, after V lost 7 bases and J lost 15 bases. The CDR3 spans 13 residues. The DNA of the CDR3 is TGTGCCAGCAAAATCTCTAGCGGGGGGGCCCGGTTCTTC. Translation: CASKISSGGARFF.

The chain has TRBV19 and TRBJ1-5; no clear D. Germline values: CDR1 LNHDA, CDR2 SQIVND (reference sequence). The CDR3 loop spans 12 amino acids. Trimming cost V 6 bases and J 5 bases, with 8 bases left between them. The DNA for the CDR3 is TGTGCCAGTAGGGACGGCTATCAGCCCCAGCATTTT. Translated, it gives CASRDGYQPQHF.

This chain joins TRBV7-9 and TRBJ2-2; a weak D match, TRBD1 (6 bases). The V end lost 7 bases, the J end lost 5 bases, and 11 bases lay between the germline ends. The CDR3 is 13 residues long. CDR1 is SEHNR, CDR2 FQNEAQ, per germline (reference sequence). The CDR3 is CASTDQGTGELFF. DNA for the CDR3: TGTGCCAGCACCGACCAGGGGACCGGGGAGCTGTTTTTT.

The CDR3 is CATSAEGAKNIQYF. CDR3 DNA sequence: TGTGCCACCAGTGCTGAGGGGGCCAAAAACATTCAGTACTTC. The V and J genes are TRBV24-1 and TRBJ2-4; tentatively, D is TRBD1 or TRBD2 (5 bases each). Germline CDR1 is KGHDR and CDR2 is SFDVKD. With 5 bases removed from V and 1 base from J, the gap between germline ends came to 8 bases. This CDR3 spans 14 amino acids.

The gene calls are TRBV19 and TRBJ1-4, with a weak D call TRBD1 (5 bases). V was trimmed by 3 bases and J by 8 bases, leaving 13 bases between them. Germline CDR1 is LNHDA and CDR2 is SQIVND (reference sequence). This CDR3 is built from 14 residues. CDR3 sequence (DNA): TGTGCCAGTAGTATTTGGCAGGACAAGGAAAAACTGTTTTTT. Translating it yields CASSIWQDKEKLFF.

The rearrangement links TRBV18 to TRBJ2-5, with 12 bases identical to TRBD2. The length of the CDR3 is 17 residues. Looked up from germline, CDR1 is KGHSH and CDR2 is LQKENI. V dropped 6 bases and J dropped 5; count of bases not matched to a gene: 13. The DNA of the CDR3 is TGTGCCAGCTCCCCTCGGACTAGCGGGGTTGGTGTGGAGACCCAGTACTTC. Translation: CASSPRTSGVGVETQYF.

V gene TRBV7-7 combines with J gene TRBJ1-1, with TRBD1 matching 9 bases. The CDR3 extends over 15 amino acids. The trim removed 5 bases at V and 3 bases at J, leaving 7 bases unmatched. Germline V lookup: CDR1 SSHAT, CDR2 FNYEAQ (reference sequence). CDR3 in DNA: TGTGCCAGCAGCCCGGTGACAGGGGGTGACACTGAAGCTTTCTTT. Translated: CASSPVTGGDTEAFF.

The J gene is TRBJ1-2, the V gene TRBV7-2, with 8 bases aligning to TRBD1. This CDR3 region has 18 residues. In germline, CDR1 is SGHTA, CDR2 FQGNSA. V shed 1 base and J 5 bases; nucleotides not matched to a gene: 15. The CDR3 nucleotides read TGTGCCAGCAGCTTAGTATCATTATCAGGGGGCCAGGGATATGGCTACACCTTC. Its translation: CASSLVSLSGGQGYGYTF.

The gene calls are TRBV28 and TRBJ1-1; D ambiguous. The V end lost 5 bases, the J end lost 3 bases, and 19 bases lay between the germline ends. CDR1 and CDR2 from the germline V gene are MDHEN and SYDVKM. This CDR3 region has 16 residues. CDR3 residues: CASSPWGNPRDTEAFF. The DNA of the CDR3 is TGTGCCAGCAGTCCGTGGGGAAATCCACGGGACACTGAAGCTTTCTTT.

CDR3 in DNA: TGTGCCAGCAGTGATATAGGGTTGGAGACCCAGTACTTC. It codes for CASSDIGLETQYF. The V call is TRBV2, the J call TRBJ2-5; unclear D gene. Trimming pared 3 bases from V and 5 bases from J, leaving 10 bases between. The CDR3 is 13 amino acids. In germline, CDR1 is SNHLY, CDR2 FYNNEI.

The chain couples TRBV28 to TRBJ1-6, with D maybe TRBD1 (6 bases). Germline V gene lookup returns CDR1 MDHEN and CDR2 SYDVKM. CDR3 length equals 14 residues. The V end lost 2 bases, the J end lost 10 bases, and 12 bases lay between the germline ends. CDR3 in DNA: TGTGCCAGCAGTTTAGCCTACAGGGACTCACCCCTCCACTTT. It codes for CASSLAYRDSPLHF.

The chain is built from TRBV3-1 (or the pseudogene TRBV3-2) and TRBJ1-6, with D uncertain. This CDR3 has 12 amino acids. Germline loops: CDR1 LGHDT, CDR2 YNNKEL (reference sequence). The V gene lost 2 bases and the J gene lost 9 bases, with 5 bases spanning the gap. This chain's CDR3 is CASSQPTSPLHF. The CDR3 nucleotides are TGTGCCAGCAGCCAACCGACTTCACCCCTCCACTTT.

This chain joins TRBV18 and TRBJ1-5; 8 bases are shared with TRBD1. J gave up 2 bases and V 6 bases, and 9 bases lay outside the gene matches. The length of the CDR3 is 16 residues. Germline V gene lookup returns CDR1 KGHSH and CDR2 LQKENI. CDR3 nucleotides: TGTGCCAGCTCCCAACAAGGACAGGGTGGCAATCAGCCCCAGCATTTT. Protein: CASSQQGQGGNQPQHF.

The CDR3 DNA reads TGTGCCAGCAGCCGAACTGTATTGGATACGCAGTATTTT. It encodes CASSRTVLDTQYF. This sequence joins TRBV3-1 (or the pseudogene TRBV3-2) and TRBJ2-3; D call uncertain. Germline CDR1 is LGHDT and CDR2 is YNNKEL (reference sequence). This CDR3 is built from 13 residues. The V gene lost 4 bases and the J gene lost 6 bases, with 11 bases spanning the gap.

This clone was observed once. The V and J genes are TRBV10-2 and TRBJ1-5, with TRBD1 as a possible D gene (5 bases). The CDR3 is 14 residues long. CDR1 and CDR2 (germline): WSHSY, SAAADI. The ends were cut back, 0 bases at V and 4 bases at J, with 7 bases in the middle. CDR3 protein: CASSESTANQPQHF. DNA of the CDR3: TGCGCCAGCAGTGAGTCGACAGCTAATCAGCCCCAGCATTTT.

The genes are TRBV28 and TRBJ1-1; tentatively, D is TRBD1 (6 bases). Trimming removed 5 bases from V and 0 bases from J, with 10 bases in between. CDR3 size: 14 residues. The V gene's germline CDR1 is MDHEN and CDR2 SYDVKM. The CDR3 bases are TGTGCCAGCAGTCCCGGACAGATGAACACTGAAGCTTTCTTT. Translating it yields CASSPGQMNTEAFF.

The chain combines TRBV28 with TRBJ1-6, with D hard to call. Germline V CDR1 and CDR2: MDHEN, SYDVKM. The CDR3 is 15 residues long. Trimming stripped 2 bases from V and 4 bases from J, with 9 bases between. The CDR3 protein is CASSLVGVYNSPLHF. DNA of the CDR3: TGTGCCAGCAGTTTAGTCGGAGTTTATAATTCACCCCTCCACTTT.

The chain joins TRBV5-4 to TRBJ2-6, with D uncertain. The germline gives CDR1 SGHNT, CDR2 YYREEE (reference sequence). Trimming took 0 bases from V and 2 from J, leaving 6 bases between them. There are 15 residues in the CDR3. The CDR3 DNA is TGTGCCAGCAGCTTGGCAGGCACTGGGGCCAACGTCCTGACTTTC. Protein: CASSLAGTGANVLTF.

The chain links TRBV2 to TRBJ2-3; D gene uncertain. V lost 5 bases, J lost 2 bases, and 5 bases lay in between. The CDR3 loop spans 12 amino acids. Germline values: CDR1 SNHLY, CDR2 FYNNEI. This chain's CDR3 is CASSLHTDTQYF. For the CDR3, the DNA is TGTGCCAGCAGTCTCCACACAGATACGCAGTATTTT.

V usage is TRBV28 and J usage is TRBJ2-7; D is perhaps TRBD1 (7 bases). Deletions cut 4 bases from V and 7 bases from J, with 17 bases between. There are 14 residues in the CDR3. Germline V gives CDR1 MDHEN, CDR2 SYDVKM. The CDR3 bases are TGTGCCAGCAGTTCCACCTCGACAGGGAGGGAGCAGTACGTC. Translation: CASSSTSTGREQYV.

The chain carries TRBV9 and TRBJ1-2; 7 positions match TRBD1. There are 16 residues in the CDR3. Germline lookup yields CDR1 SGDLS and CDR2 YYNGEE. V trimming: 0 bases; J trimming: 2 bases; junction bases outside the gene matches: 7. In DNA form, the CDR3 reads TGTGCCAGCAGCGTAGGCCCAGACAGGGCCAACTATGGCTACACCTTC. This codes for CASSVGPDRANYGYTF.

This chain connects TRBV6-2 or TRBV6-3 to TRBJ1-5; no reliable D call. Trimming stripped 4 bases from V and 5 bases from J, with 12 bases between. Germline CDR1 reads MNHEY; CDR2 reads SVGEGT. CDR3 length: 14 amino acids. The CDR3 reads CASSLRFSDQPQHF. CDR3 nucleotide sequence: TGTGCCAGCAGTTTGCGGTTCAGTGATCAGCCCCAGCATTTT.

The chain has TRBV5-1 and TRBJ2-7; D is uncertain. V was pared by 0 bases and J by 6 bases, with 7 bases between. The CDR3 runs 12 residues. Germline CDR1 and CDR2: SGHRS and YFSETQ. The CDR3 coding sequence is TGCGCCAGCAGCTTGGACCGGTTCGAGCAGTACTTC. Translating it yields CASSLDRFEQYF. Combining the CDR3 with reference TRBV5-1 and TRBJ2-7 gives the whole variable domain KAGVTQTPRYLIKTRGQQVTLSCSPISGHRSVSWYQQTPGQGLQFLFEYFSETQRNKGNFPGRFSGRQFSNSRSEMNVSTLELGDSALYLCASSLDRFEQYFGPGTRLTVT.